Sequencing of this T cell receptor beta chain was carried out in a study of technical replicates of blood from four donors. Some clones are missing from TCRdb's copy, which holds only in-frame ones; the method was immunoSEQ multiplex PCR. The data show 80,000 or so clones, roughly 98% seen once. The V gene's germline CDR1 is GTSNPN and CDR2 SVGIG (reference sequence). CDR3 size: 13 residues. V was clipped by 0 bases and J by 4 bases, with 8 bases between them. The V gene is TRBV30, the J gene TRBJ2-3; D remains unclear. Sequenced input: T cells isolated from PBMCs. The TCR originated in a human donor in good health. DNA for the CDR3: TGTGCCTGGAGTGTAAATAATGCAGATACGCAGTATTTT. Translation gives CAWSVNNADTQYF.